Included here is one T cell receptor (beta chain) sequence, with context. What it binds is not known. The sample is drawn from a study of blood T cells in healthy people across ages. It was with a sample-barcoded 5' primer and a J-beta primer mix that a second PCR of roughly 6 to 11 cycles was run. TCRdb independently ran MiXCR on the 5' RACE reads; one entry per CDR3 protein. The data contain 1.4 million or so distinct CDR3 sequences, 42% of them singletons. Donors were systemically healthy Caucasian individuals from Russia aged 6 to 90 years. General study findings and limits: TCR beta diversity, measured per million T cells, fell in a roughly linear way with age. Considered underestimates were the diversity estimates obtained from one million T cells.

The CDR3 is 17 amino acids. Germline-derived CDR1 and CDR2 are LGHNA and YNFKEQ. V lost 4 bases and J lost 4, with 22 bases in between. This receptor was identified in a woman aged 18-29 years in good health. The chain links TRBV4-2 to TRBJ1-2, with a weak D call TRBD1 (6 bases). The sequencing input was blood. CDR3 sequence (DNA): TGTGCCAGCAGCCTCTCCTCCCGGGACACCTATACCTATGGCTACACCTTC. Amino acid sequence: CASSLSSRDTYTYGYTF.